The source of this T cell receptor (beta chain) is a study of blood T cell repertoires in COVID-19. Study at large: There were acute and convalescent COVID-19 samples, and they came from the United States, Italy and Spain. Sources were T cells, B-cell-depleted T cells, or PBMCs; the material itself was cDNA or gDNA.

J gave up 3 bases and V 10 bases, and 3 bases lay outside the gene matches. This CDR3 is 13 amino acids long. Germline V gene data show CDR1 as ENHRY and CDR2 as SYGVKD. As handled by the study authors: Amplification with reference gene primers provided the estimates of nucleated cell counts. Some clones are missing from TCRdb's copy, which holds only in-frame ones; the method was immunoSEQ multiplex PCR. That table is the source of V, J and clone size, and D and trimming were worked out from the DNA. Among about 200,000 clones, around 83% were seen once, and the ten largest hold around 4.9%. The chain links TRBV10-3 to TRBJ2-1; TRBD1 agrees at 10 bases. The source material was peripheral blood. This sequence was found in a woman of 80 years or more with acute or convalescent COVID-19. CDR3 region: CASWDRGYNEQFF. The DNA for the CDR3 is TGTGCCAGCTGGGACAGGGGCTACAATGAGCAGTTCTTC.